This T cell receptor (beta chain) was captured in a study of T cell responses to AZD1222 COVID-19 vaccine. In the case of this clone: The antigen is unknown.

Per germline, CDR1 MDHEN and CDR2 SYDVKM. Trimming cost V 6 bases and J 0 bases, with 15 bases left between them. This CDR3 region has 15 residues. General study points: Spike-specific TCR repertoires showed rising breadth and depth after two AZD1222 doses. Along spike, vaccine-associated CD4 TCRs were found throughout, with dominance at 160-218 and 743-854. Baseline antibody screening turned up just a handful of seropositive AZD1222 recipients.

The protocol was immunoSEQ multiplex PCR, while the TCRdb copy is restricted to in-frame clones and leaves out a portion. The sample holds about 120,000 clones, approximately 85% seen once. The TCR was taken from an adult in good health. The chain has TRBV28 and TRBJ2-7; D possibly matches TRBD1 or TRBD2 (5 bases each). This material consisted of peripheral blood, taken on day 0 of MenACWY control vaccination. CDR3 in DNA: TGTGCCAGCAGCCTCCGGGGCCTTAGCTCCTACGAGCAGTACTTC. Encoded protein: CASSLRGLSSYEQYF.